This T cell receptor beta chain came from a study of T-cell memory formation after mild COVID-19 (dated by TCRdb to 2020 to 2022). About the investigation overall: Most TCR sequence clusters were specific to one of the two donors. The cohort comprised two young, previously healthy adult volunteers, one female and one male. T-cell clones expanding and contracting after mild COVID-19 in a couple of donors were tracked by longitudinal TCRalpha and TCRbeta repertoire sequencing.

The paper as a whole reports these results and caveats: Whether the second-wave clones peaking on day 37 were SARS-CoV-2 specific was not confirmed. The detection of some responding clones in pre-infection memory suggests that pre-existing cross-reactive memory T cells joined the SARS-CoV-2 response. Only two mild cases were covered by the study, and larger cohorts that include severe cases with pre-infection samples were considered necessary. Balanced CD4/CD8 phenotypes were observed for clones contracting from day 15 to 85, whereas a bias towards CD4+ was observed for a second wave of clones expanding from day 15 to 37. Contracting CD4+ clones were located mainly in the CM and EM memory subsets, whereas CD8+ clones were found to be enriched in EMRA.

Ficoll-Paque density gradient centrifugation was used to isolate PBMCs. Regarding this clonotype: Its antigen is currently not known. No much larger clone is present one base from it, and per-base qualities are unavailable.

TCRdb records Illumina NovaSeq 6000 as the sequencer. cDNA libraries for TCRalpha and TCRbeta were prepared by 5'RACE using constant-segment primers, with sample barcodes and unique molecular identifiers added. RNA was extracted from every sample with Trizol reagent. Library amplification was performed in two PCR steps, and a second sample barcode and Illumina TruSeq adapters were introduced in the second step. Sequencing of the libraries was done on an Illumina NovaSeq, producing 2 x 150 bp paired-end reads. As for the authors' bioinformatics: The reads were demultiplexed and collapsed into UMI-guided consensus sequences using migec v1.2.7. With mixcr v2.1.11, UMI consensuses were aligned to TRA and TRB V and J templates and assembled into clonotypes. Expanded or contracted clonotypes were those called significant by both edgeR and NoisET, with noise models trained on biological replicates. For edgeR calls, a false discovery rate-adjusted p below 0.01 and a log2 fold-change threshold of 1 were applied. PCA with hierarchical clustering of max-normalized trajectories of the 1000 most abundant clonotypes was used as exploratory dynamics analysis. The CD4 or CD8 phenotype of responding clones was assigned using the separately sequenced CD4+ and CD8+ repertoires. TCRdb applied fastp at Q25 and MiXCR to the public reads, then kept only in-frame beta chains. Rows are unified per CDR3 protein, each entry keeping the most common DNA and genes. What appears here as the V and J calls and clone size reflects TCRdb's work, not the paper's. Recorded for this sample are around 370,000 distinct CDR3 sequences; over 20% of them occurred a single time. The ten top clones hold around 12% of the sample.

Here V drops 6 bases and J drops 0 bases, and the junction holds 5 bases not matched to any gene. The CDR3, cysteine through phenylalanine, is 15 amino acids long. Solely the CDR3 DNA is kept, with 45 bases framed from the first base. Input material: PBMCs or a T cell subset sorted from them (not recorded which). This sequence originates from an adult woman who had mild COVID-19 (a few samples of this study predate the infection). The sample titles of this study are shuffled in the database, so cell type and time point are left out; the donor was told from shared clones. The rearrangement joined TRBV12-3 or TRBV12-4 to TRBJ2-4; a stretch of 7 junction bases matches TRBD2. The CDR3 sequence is CASRPGGLAKNIQYF. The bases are TGTGCCAGCAGGCCGGGGGGTTTAGCCAAAAACATTCAGTACTTC.